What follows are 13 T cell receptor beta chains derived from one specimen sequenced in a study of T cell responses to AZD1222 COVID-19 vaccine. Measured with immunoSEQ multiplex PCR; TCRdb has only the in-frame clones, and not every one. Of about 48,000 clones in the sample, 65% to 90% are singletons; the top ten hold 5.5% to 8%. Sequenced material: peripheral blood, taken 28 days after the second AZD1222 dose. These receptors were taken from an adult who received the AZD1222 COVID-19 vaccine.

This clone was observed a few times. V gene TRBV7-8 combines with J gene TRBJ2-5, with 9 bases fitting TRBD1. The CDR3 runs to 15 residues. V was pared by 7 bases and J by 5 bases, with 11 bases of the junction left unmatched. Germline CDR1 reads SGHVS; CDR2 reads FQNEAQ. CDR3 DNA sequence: TGTGCCAGCAATTTCCGGGACAGGGTGTTGGAGACCCAGTACTTC. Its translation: CASNFRDRVLETQYF.

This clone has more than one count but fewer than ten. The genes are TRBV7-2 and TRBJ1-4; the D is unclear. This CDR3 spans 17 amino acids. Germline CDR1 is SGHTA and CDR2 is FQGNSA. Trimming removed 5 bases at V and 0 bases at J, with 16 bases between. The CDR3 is CASSKRGGPATNEKLFF. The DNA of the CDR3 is TGTGCCAGCAGCAAGCGGGGAGGCCCAGCAACTAATGAAAAACTGTTTTTT.

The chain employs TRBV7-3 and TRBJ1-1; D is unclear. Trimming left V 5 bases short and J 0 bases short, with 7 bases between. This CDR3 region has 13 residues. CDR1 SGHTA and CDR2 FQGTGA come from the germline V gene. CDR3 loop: CASSRDMNTEAFF. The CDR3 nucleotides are TGTGCCAGCAGCCGTGATATGAACACTGAAGCTTTCTTT.

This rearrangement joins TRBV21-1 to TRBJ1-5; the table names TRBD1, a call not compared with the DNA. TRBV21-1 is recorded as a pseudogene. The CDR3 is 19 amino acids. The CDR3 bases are TGTGCCAGCAGCAAACCCCCAGGGGCCCCCGGAAGTTGGAATCAGCCCCAGCATTTT. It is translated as CASSKPPGAPGSWNQPQHF.

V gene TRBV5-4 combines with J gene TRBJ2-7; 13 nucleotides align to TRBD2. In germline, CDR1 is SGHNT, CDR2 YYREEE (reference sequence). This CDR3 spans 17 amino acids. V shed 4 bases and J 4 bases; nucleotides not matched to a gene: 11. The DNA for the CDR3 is TGTGCCAGCAGCCCCCCCGCGGGACTAGCGGGACGGTACGAGCAGTACTTC. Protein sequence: CASSPPAGLAGRYEQYF.

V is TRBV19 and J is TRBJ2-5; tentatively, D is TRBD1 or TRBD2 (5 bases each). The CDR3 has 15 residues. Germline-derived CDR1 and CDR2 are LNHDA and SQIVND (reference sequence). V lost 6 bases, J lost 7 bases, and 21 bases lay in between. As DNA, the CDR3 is TGTGCCAGTAGCAAACTCCGGGACGCCGAAGGGACCCAGTACTTC. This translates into CASSKLRDAEGTQYF.

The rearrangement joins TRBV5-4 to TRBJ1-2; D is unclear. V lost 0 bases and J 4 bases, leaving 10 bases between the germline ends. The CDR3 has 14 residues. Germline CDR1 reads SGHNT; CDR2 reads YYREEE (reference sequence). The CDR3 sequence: CASSLAYGPYGYTF. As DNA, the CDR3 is TGTGCCAGCAGCTTGGCTTACGGCCCCTATGGCTACACCTTC.

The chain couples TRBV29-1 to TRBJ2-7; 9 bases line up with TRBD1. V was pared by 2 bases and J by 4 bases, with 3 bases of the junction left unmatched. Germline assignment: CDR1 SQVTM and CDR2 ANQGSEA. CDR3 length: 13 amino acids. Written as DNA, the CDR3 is TGCAGCGTTGAAACAGGGACAGGGTACGAGCAGTACTTC. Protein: CSVETGTGYEQYF.

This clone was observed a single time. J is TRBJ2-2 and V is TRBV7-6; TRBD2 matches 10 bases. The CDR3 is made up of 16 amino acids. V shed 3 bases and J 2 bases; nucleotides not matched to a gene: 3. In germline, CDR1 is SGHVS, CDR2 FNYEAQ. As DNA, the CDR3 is TGTGCCAGCAGCTTCGGACTAGCGGAAAACACCGGGGAGCTGTTTTTT. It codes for CASSFGLAENTGELFF.

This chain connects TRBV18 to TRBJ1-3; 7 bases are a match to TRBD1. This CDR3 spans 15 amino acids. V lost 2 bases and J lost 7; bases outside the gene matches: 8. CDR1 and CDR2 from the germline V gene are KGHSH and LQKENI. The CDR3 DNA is TGTGCCAGCTCACCAGTAGTGACAGGGCGGAACACCATATATTTT. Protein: CASSPVVTGRNTIYF.

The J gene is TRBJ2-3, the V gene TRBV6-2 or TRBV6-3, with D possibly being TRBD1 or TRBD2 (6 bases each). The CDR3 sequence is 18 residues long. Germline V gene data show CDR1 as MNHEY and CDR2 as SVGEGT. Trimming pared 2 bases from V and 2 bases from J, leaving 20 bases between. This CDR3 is CASSYRRDKAANTDTQYF. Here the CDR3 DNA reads TGTGCCAGCAGTTACCGGCGGGACAAAGCCGCAAACACAGATACGCAGTATTTT.

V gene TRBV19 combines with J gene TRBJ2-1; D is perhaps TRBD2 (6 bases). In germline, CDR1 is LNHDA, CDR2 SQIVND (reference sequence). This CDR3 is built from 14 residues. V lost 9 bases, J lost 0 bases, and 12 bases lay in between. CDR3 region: CASGGWTSYNEQFF. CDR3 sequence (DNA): TGTGCCAGCGGGGGTTGGACCTCCTACAATGAGCAGTTCTTC.

This CDR3 is CASSLNRDRGFRNEKLFF. CDR3 bases: TGTGCCAGCAGCTTGAACCGGGACAGGGGATTCAGAAATGAAAAACTGTTTTTT. The chain employs TRBV9 and TRBJ1-4, with TRBD1 matching 10 bases. CDR3 size: 18 residues. J gave up 5 bases and V 4 bases, and 14 bases lay outside the gene matches. Germline values: CDR1 SGDLS, CDR2 YYNGEE.